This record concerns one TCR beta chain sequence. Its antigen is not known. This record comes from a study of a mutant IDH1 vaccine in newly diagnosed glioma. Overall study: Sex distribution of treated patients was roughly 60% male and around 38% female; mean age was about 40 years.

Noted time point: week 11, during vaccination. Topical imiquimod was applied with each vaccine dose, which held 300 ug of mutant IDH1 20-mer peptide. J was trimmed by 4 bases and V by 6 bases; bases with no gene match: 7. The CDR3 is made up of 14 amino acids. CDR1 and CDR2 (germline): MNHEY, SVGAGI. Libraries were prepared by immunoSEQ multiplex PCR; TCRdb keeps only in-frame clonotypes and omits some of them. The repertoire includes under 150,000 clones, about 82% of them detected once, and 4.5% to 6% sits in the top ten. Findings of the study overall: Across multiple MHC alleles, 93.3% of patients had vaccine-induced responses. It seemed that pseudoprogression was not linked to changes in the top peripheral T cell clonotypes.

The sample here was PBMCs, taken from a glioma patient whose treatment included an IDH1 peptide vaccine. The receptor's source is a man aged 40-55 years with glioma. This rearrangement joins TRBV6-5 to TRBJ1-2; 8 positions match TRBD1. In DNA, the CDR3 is TGTGCCAGCAGAATAGGACAGGGCCTCTATGGCTACACCTTC. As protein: CASRIGQGLYGYTF.